Following are 3 T cell receptor beta chains from one sample sequenced in a study of cytomegalovirus exposure and HLA in healthy donors (TCRdb year 2017). The library was built by means of the immunoSEQ multiplex PCR assay. For the multiplex PCR, a mixture combining 60 forward primers for TCR Vbeta segments and 13 reverse primers for TCR Jbeta segments was used. The source is immuneACCESS, and TCRdb retained only in-frame sequences with V and J called. Part of the clones is not carried over; for the studies checked, unresolved V genes explain less than half of this, and the remainder is unexplained. This sample is represented by some 100,000 clones; roughly three quarters of them were singletons. The ten largest clones take up approximately 3.3% of the sample. The sample comprised PBMCs. These receptors all stem from a male donor in good health and CMV-seropositive.

The CDR3 sequence: CASSARLGLYTGELFF. The CDR3 DNA reads TGTGCCAGCAGCGCCAGACTAGGGCTCTACACCGGGGAGCTGTTTTTT. The chain uses TRBV9 and TRBJ2-2; maybe TRBD2 (6 bases). The CDR3 length is 16 residues. Per the germline V gene, CDR1 is SGDLS and CDR2 is YYNGEE. Trimming took off 3 bases at V and 3 bases at J, with 15 bases between the two ends. The full variable domain, completed using reference TRBV9 and TRBJ2-2, is DSGVTQTPKHLITATGQRVTLRCSPRSGDLSVYWYQQSLDQGLQFLIQYYNGEERAKGNILERFSAQQFPDLHSELNLSSLELGDSALYFCASSARLGLYTGELFFGEGSRLTVL.

This clone was seen only once. V usage is TRBV5-1 and J usage is TRBJ2-4, with D tentatively TRBD1 (6 bases). The length of the CDR3 is 14 residues. Germline CDR1 SGHRS, CDR2 YFSETQ. Trimming cost V 4 bases and J 13 bases, with 21 bases left between them. DNA of the CDR3: TGCGCCAGCAGCACAGGGACCGGTAAAAAAATCCAGTACTTC. Translation: CASSTGTGKKIQYF.

The rearrangement uses TRBV6-1 and TRBJ2-3; D ambiguous. CDR3 length: 13 amino acids. CDR1 MNHNS and CDR2 SASEGT come from the germline V gene. Trimming shortened V by 5 bases and J by 1 base, and 7 bases separated the two germline ends. Here the CDR3 DNA reads TGTGCCAGCAGTCTTACAGGCACAGATACGCAGTATTTT. Amino acids: CASSLTGTDTQYF.